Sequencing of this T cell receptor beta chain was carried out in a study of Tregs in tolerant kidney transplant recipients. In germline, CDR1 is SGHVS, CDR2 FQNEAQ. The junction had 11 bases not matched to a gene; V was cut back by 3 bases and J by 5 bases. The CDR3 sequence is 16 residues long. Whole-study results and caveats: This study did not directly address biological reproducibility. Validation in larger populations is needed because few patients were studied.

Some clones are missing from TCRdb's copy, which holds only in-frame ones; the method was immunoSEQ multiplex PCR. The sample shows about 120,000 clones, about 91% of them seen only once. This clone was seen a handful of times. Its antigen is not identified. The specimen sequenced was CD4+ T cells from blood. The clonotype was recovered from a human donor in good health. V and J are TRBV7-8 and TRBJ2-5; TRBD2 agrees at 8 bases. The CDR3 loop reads CASSFGRGAFRETQYF. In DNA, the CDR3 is TGTGCCAGCAGCTTTGGGCGGGGGGCCTTCCGCGAGACCCAGTACTTC.